This TCR beta chain was profiled in a study of a mutant IDH1 vaccine in newly diagnosed glioma. At the level of the study: Patients in the study were vaccinated eight times, receiving shots in weeks 1, 3, 5, 7, 11, 15, 19 and 23. Patients got radiotherapy, temozolomide, or both beforehand, and most got both. Whole-study results and caveats: The authors found pseudoprogression apparently unrelated to changes in top peripheral T cell clonotypes.

Trimming stripped 7 bases from V and 2 bases from J, with 5 bases between. This CDR3 comprises 11 residues. Germline-derived CDR1 and CDR2 are MNHEY and SVGAGI. For this clone: The target antigen is unknown.

Clones were sequenced by immunoSEQ multiplex PCR, and TCRdb holds only the in-frame ones, with some missing. The sample holds 50,000 to 65,000 clones, around 87% seen once. Time point specified: week 23, last vaccination. Alongside topical imiquimod, each dose of vaccine comprised 300 ug of mutant IDH1 20-mer peptide. The donors' diagnosis was new WHO grade 3 or 4 astrocytoma that was IDH1-mutant and ATRX-lost. V is TRBV6-5 and J is TRBJ1-1; the D is unclear. This clonotype was sampled from a man in his forties or fifties with glioma. This material consisted of PBMCs, taken from a glioma patient whose treatment included an IDH1 peptide vaccine. The CDR3 protein is CASIGNTEAFF. DNA of the CDR3: TGTGCCAGCATTGGAAACACTGAAGCTTTCTTT.